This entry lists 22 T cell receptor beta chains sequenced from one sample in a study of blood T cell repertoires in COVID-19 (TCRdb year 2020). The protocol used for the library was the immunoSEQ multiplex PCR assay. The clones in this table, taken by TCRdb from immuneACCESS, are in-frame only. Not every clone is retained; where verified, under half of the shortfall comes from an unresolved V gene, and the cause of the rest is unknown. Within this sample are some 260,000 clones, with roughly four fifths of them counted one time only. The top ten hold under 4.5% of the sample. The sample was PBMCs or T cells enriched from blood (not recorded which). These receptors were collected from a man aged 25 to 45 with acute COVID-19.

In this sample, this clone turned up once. CDR3 in DNA: TGTGCCAGCAGGTCCCCGAATCAGCCCCAGCATTTT. Its protein product is CASRSPNQPQHF. The chain is built from TRBV28 and TRBJ1-5; no clear D gene. Germline V gene data show CDR1 as MDHEN and CDR2 as SYDVKM. CDR3 length: 12 amino acids. The V end was cut by 6 bases, the J end by 4 bases, with 7 bases between.

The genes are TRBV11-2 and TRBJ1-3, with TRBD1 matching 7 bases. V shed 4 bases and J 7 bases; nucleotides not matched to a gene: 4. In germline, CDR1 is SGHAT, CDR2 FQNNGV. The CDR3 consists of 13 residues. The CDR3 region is CASSSTGLNTIYF. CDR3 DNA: TGTGCCAGCAGCTCGACAGGGTTGAACACCATATATTTT.

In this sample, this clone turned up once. The DNA of the CDR3 is TGTGCCAGCTCCGAGTCGGGGAACACTGAAGCTTTCTTT. Translated: CASSESGNTEAFF. This chain connects TRBV18 to TRBJ1-1; the D is unclear. From germline, CDR1 is KGHSH and CDR2 LQKENI. The V end was cut by 6 bases, the J end by 1 base, with 9 bases between. This CDR3 is built from 13 residues. The variable domain in full, completed from reference TRBV18 and TRBJ1-1, reads NAGVMQNPRHLVRRRGQEARLRCSPMKGHSHVYWYRQLPEEGLKFMVYLQKENIIDESGMPKERFSAEFPKEGPSILRIQQVVRGDSAAYFCASSESGNTEAFFGQGTRLTVV.

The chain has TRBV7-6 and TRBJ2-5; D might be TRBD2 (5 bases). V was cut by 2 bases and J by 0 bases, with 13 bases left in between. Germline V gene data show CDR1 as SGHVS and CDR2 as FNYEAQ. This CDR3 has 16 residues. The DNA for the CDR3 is TGTGCCAGCAGCTTACGGATAGCGCCCTACCAAGAGACCCAGTACTTC. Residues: CASSLRIAPYQETQYF. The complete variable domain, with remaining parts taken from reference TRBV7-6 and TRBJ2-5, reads GAGVSQSPRYKVTKRGQDVALRCDPISGHVSLYWYRQALGQGPEFLTYFNYEAQQDKSGLPNDRFSAERPEGSISTLTIQRTEQRDSAMYRCASSLRIAPYQETQYFGPGTRLLVL.

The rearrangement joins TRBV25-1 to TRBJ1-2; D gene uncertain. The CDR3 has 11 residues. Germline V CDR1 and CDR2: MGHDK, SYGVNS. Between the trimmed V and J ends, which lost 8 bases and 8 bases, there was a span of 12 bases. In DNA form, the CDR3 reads TGTGCCAGCGACGGGTCGGGGGGCTACACCTTC. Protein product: CASDGSGGYTF.

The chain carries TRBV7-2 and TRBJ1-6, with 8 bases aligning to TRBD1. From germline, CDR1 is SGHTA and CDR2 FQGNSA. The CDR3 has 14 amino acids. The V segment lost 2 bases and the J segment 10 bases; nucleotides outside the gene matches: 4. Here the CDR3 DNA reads TGTGCCAGCAGCTTAAGGACAGGGTACTCACCCCTCCACTTT. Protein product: CASSLRTGYSPLHF.

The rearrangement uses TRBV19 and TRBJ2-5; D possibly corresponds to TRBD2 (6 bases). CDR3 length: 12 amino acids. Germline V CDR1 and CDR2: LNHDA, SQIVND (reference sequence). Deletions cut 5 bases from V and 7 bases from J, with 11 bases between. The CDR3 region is CASSQGLTTQYF. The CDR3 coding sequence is TGTGCCAGTAGTCAGGGACTGACGACCCAGTACTTC.

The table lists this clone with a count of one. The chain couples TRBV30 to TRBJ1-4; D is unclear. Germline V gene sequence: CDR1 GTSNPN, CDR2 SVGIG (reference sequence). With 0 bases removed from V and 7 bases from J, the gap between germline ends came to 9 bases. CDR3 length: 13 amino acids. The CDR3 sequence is CAWSVPVVEKLFF. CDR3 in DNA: TGTGCCTGGAGTGTCCCGGTAGTTGAAAAACTGTTTTTT.

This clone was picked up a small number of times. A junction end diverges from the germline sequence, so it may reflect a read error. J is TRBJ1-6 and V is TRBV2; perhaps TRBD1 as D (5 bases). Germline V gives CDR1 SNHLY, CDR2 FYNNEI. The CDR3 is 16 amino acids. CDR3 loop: CASREDSSSYNSPLHF. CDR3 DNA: TGTGCCAGCAGGGAAGACAGTAGCTCCTATAATTCACCCCTCCACTTT.

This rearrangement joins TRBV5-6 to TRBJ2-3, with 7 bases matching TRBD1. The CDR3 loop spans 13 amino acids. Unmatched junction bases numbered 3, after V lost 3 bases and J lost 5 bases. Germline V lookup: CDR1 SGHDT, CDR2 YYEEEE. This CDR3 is CASSWNRGDTQYF. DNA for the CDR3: TGTGCCAGCAGCTGGAACAGGGGAGATACGCAGTATTTT.

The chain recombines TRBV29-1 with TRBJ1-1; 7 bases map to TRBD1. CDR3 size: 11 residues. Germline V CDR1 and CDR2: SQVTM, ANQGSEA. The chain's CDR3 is CGTGTANEAFF. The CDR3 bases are TGCGGGACCGGGACAGCGAATGAAGCTTTCTTT.

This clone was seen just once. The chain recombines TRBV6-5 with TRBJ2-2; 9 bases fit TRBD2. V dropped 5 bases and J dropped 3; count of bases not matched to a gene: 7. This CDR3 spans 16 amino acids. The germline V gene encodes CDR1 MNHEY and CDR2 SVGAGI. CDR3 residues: CASSHFIAGDTGELFF. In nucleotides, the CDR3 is TGTGCCAGCAGTCACTTTATAGCGGGAGACACCGGGGAGCTGTTTTTT.

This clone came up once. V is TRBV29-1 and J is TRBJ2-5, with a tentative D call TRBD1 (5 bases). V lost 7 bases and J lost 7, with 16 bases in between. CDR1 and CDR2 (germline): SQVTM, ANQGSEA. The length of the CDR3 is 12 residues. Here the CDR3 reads CSAPTDLGTQYF. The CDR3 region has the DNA TGCAGCGCCCCGACAGACCTCGGGACCCAGTACTTC.

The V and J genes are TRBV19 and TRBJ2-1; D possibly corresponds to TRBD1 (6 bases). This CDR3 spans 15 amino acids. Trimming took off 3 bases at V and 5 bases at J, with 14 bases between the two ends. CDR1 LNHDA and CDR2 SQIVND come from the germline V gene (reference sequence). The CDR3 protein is CASSMVRGYNNEQFF. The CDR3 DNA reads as TGTGCCAGTAGTATGGTCAGGGGATATAACAATGAGCAGTTCTTC. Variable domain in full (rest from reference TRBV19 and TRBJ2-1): DGGITQSPKYLFRKEGQNVTLSCEQNLNHDAMYWYRQDPGQGLRLIYYSQIVNDFQKGDIAEGYSVSREKKESFPLTVTSAQKNPTAFYLCASSMVRGYNNEQFFGPGTRLTVL.

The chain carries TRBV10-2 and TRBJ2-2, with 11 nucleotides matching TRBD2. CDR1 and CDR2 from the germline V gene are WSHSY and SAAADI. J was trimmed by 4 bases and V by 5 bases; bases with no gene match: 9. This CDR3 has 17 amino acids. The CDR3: CASSLASGRLSTGELFF. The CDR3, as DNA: TGCGCCAGCAGTTTGGCTAGCGGGAGGTTAAGCACCGGGGAGCTGTTTTTT.

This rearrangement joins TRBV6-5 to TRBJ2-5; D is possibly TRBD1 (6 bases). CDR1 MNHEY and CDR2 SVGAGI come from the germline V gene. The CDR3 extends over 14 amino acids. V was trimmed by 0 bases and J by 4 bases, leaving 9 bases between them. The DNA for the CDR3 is TGTGCCAGCAGTTACTCGCAGGGGCGAGAGACCCAGTACTTC. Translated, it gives CASSYSQGRETQYF.

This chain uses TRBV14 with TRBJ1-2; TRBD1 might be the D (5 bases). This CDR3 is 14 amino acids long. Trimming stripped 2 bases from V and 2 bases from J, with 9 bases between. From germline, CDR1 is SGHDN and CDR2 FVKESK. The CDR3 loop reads CASSQPGVNYGYTF. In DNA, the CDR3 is TGTGCCAGCAGCCAACCGGGGGTAAACTATGGCTACACCTTC. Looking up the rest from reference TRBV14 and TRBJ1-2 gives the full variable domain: EAGVTQFPSHSVIEKGQTVTLRCDPISGHDNLYWYRRVMGKEIKFLLHFVKESKQDESGMPNNRFLAERTGGTYSTLKVQPAELEDSGVYFCASSQPGVNYGYTFGSGTRLTVV.

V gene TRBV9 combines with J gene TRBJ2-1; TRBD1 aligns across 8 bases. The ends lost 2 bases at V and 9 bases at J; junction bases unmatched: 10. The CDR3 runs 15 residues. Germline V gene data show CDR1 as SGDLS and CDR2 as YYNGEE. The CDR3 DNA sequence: TGTGCCAGCAGCGTCGACAGGGGCAATGTATTTGAGCAGTTCTTC. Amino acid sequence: CASSVDRGNVFEQFF.

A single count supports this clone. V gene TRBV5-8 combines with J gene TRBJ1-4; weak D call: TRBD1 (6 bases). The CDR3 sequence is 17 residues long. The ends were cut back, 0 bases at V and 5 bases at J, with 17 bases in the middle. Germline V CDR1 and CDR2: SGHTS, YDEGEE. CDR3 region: CASSLGGDRTVNEKLFF. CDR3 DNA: TGTGCCAGCAGCTTGGGGGGAGACAGGACGGTAAATGAAAAACTGTTTTTT.

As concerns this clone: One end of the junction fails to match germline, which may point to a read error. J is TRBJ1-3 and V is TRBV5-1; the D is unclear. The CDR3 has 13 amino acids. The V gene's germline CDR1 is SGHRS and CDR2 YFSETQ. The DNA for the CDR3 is TGTGCCAGCAGCTTGGCAGCGGGGAGCACCATATATTTT. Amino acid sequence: CASSLAAGSTIYF.

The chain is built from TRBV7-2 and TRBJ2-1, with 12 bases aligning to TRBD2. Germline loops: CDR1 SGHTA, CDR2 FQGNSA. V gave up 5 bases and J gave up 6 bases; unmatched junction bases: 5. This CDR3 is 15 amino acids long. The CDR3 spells CASSATSGGPNEQFF. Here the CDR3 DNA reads TGTGCCAGCAGCGCCACTAGCGGGGGGCCCAATGAGCAGTTCTTC.

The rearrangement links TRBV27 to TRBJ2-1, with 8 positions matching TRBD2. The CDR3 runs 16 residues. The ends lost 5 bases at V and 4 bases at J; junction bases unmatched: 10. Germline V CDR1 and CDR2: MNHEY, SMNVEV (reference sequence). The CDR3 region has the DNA TGTGCCAGCAGTGGAAAGGGACTAGAGGTATACAATGAGCAGTTCTTC. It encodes CASSGKGLEVYNEQFF.